A single TCR beta chain is shown here with its context. The data are from a study of blood T cell repertoires in COVID-19. This CDR3 has 15 residues. CDR1 and CDR2 (germline): KGHDR, SFDVKD. Trimming pared 3 bases from V and 4 bases from J, leaving 12 bases between. In the source study's methods: Estimated nucleated cell counts came from reference gene primer amplification. TCRdb's table, derived via immunoSEQ multiplex PCR, lists solely in-frame clones and lacks some. From that table come the V and J calls and clone size; the DNA was used to work out D and trimming. The table lists 97,000 or so clones, approximately 86% of them singletons.

The V call is TRBV24-1, the J call TRBJ2-1; maybe TRBD2 (7 bases). The receptor was derived from a man aged 45 to 65 with active or convalescent COVID-19. Input material: peripheral blood. The CDR3 region is CATSDGGAGYNEQFF. The CDR3 DNA sequence: TGTGCCACCAGTGATGGGGGGGCCGGGTACAATGAGCAGTTCTTC.